One sample yielded the 6 T cell receptor beta chains listed below, sequenced in a study of control samples from healthy donors and cancer patients. Repertoires were generated with immunoSEQ multiplex PCR, while TCRdb's copy carries only in-frame clones and drops some. The table has 90,000 to 150,000 clones, approximately 88% seen once. The sample taken for sequencing was blood. Source of these receptors: a man in his fifties or sixties in good health.

The CDR3 loop is CSAIRGSDEKLFF. CDR3 coding DNA: TGCAGCGCAATCAGGGGGTCGGATGAAAAACTGTTTTTT. This chain links TRBV29-1 with TRBJ1-4; 7 nucleotides agree with TRBD1. This CDR3 is 13 amino acids long. Germline V gene lookup returns CDR1 SQVTM and CDR2 ANQGSEA. V gave up 7 bases and J gave up 6 bases; unmatched junction bases: 8.

The rearrangement links TRBV10-3 to TRBJ2-2; D not certain. This CDR3 has 14 residues. Trimming left V 1 base short and J 1 base short, with 4 bases between. The germline V gene encodes CDR1 ENHRY and CDR2 SYGVKD. The CDR3 is CAISELGNTGELFF. In nucleotides, the CDR3 is TGTGCCATCAGTGAGTTGGGGAACACCGGGGAGCTGTTTTTT.

The chain carries TRBV24-1 and TRBJ2-2, with D tentatively TRBD2 (5 bases). Trimming left V 5 bases short and J 4 bases short, with 10 bases between. Germline assignment: CDR1 KGHDR and CDR2 SFDVKD. The CDR3 runs to 14 residues. CDR3 DNA: TGTGCCACCAGTGCACGGGGAATCACCGGGGAGCTGTTTTTT. Its protein is CATSARGITGELFF.

The V gene is TRBV5-1, the J gene TRBJ1-2; possible D gene TRBD1, 6 bases. The length of the CDR3 is 16 residues. Trimming took 2 bases from V and 8 from J, leaving 22 bases between them. Looked up from germline, CDR1 is SGHRS and CDR2 is YFSETQ. In DNA, the CDR3 is TGCGCCAGCAGCTTTTCTTCCGGGCGGACAGCTTCGGGCTACACCTTC. Its protein is CASSFSSGRTASGYTF.

The chain has TRBV5-1 and TRBJ2-7; D is perhaps TRBD1 or TRBD2 (5 bases each). V was clipped by 3 bases and J by 1 base, with 8 bases between them. Germline V gene lookup returns CDR1 SGHRS and CDR2 YFSETQ. The CDR3 totals 13 residues. The CDR3 loop is CASSWGPSYEQYF. The CDR3 bases are TGCGCCAGCAGCTGGGGACCGTCCTACGAGCAGTACTTC.

The rearrangement links TRBV6-5 to TRBJ1-2, with D perhaps TRBD1 (5 bases). Trimming removed 2 bases from V and 3 bases from J, with 7 bases in between. Germline loops: CDR1 MNHEY, CDR2 SVGAGI. This CDR3 is built from 13 residues. CDR3 bases: TGTGCCAGCAGTTACGGGGGGGACTATGGCTACACCTTC. It specifies CASSYGGDYGYTF.